Below, 2 T cell receptor beta chains from the same sample are listed, as sequenced in a study of cytotoxic CD8 clonotypes in ibrutinib-treated CLL. Sequencing was performed with immunoSEQ multiplex PCR; in TCRdb, only in-frame clones are kept and a portion is missing. The sample shows around 97,000 clones, approximately 82% of them seen only once. Source: PBMCs, taken after 12 months of ibrutinib treatment. These receptors all come from a human donor with chronic lymphocytic leukemia.

The genes are TRBV5-1 and TRBJ2-5; TRBD2 might be the D (6 bases). Trimming took 2 bases from V and 2 from J, leaving 10 bases between them. This CDR3 spans 14 amino acids. The germline CDR1 and CDR2 sequences are SGHRS and YFSETQ. The CDR3, as DNA: TGCGCCAGCAGCTTAAGACTAGGGCAAGAGACCCAGTACTTC. Its translation: CASSLRLGQETQYF.

This clone was seen a handful of times. The chain links TRBV29-1 to TRBJ1-1; D gene uncertain. Between the trimmed V and J ends, which lost 0 bases and 4 bases, there was a span of 12 bases. CDR1 and CDR2 from the germline V gene are SQVTM and ANQGSEA. The CDR3 runs to 14 residues. The CDR3 is CSVEENRASTEAFF. Written as DNA, the CDR3 is TGCAGCGTTGAAGAGAATAGGGCTAGCACTGAAGCTTTCTTT.